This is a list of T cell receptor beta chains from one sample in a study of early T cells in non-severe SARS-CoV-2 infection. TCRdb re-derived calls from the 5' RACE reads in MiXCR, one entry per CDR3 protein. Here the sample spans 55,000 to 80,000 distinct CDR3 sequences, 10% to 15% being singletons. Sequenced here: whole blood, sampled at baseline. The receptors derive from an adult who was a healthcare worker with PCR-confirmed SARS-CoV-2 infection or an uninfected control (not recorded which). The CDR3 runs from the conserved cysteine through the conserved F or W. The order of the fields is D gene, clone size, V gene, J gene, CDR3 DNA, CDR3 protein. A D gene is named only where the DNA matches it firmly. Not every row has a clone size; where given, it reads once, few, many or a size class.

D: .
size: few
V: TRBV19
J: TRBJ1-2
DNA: TGTGCCAGTAGTATTACAGGGCCGATCTATGGCTACACCTTC
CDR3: CASSITGPIYGYTF

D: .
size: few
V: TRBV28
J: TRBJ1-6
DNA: TGTGCCAGCAGTTTATTATGGGGAAGAGATTCACCCCTCCACTTT
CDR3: CASSLLWGRDSPLHF

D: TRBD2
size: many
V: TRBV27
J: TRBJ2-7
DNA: TGTGCCAGCAGTCCCCGGGGGGGACGGGGCTACGAGCAGTACTTC
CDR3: CASSPRGGRGYEQYF

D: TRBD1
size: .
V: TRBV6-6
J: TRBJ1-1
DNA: TGTGCCAGCAGACGCGGACAGGCCAAAAGTGAAGCTTTCTTT
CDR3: CASRRGQAKSEAFF

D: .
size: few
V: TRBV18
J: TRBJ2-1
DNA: TGTGCCAGCTCACCACCGGGCAATGAGCAGTTCTTC
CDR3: CASSPPGNEQFF

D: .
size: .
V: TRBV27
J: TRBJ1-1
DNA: TGTGCCAGCAGTTCGTTGGACAGCTTGAACACTGAAGCTTTCTTT
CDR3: CASSSLDSLNTEAFF

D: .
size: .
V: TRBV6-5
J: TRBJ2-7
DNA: TGTGCCAGCAGCGTACCCGGACGGATCTACGAGCAGTACTTC
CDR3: CASSVPGRIYEQYF

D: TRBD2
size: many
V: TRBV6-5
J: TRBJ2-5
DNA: TGTGCCAGCAGCCCTCATCGGGGGGGGCCCTCTCAAGAGACCCAGTACTTC
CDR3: CASSPHRGGPSQETQYF

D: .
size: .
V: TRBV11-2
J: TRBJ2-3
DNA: TGTGCCAGCAGTTCCGCGTATAGCGCAGATACGCAGTATTTT
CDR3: CASSSAYSADTQYF

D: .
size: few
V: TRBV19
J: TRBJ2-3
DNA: TGTGCCAGTAGTATGGGACAATCAGATACGCAGTATTTT
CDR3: CASSMGQSDTQYF

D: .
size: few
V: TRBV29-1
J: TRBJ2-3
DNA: TGCAGCGGTTCTAGGCCAGCAGATACGCAGTATTTT
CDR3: CSGSRPADTQYF

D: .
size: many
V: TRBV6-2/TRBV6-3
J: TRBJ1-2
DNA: TGTGCCAGCAGTCAAGGACAAGGCGGCTACACCTTC
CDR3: CASSQGQGGYTF

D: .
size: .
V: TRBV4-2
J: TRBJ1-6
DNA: TGTGCCAGCAGCCAAGCCTATGGGGGGCAGGGTTCACCCCTCCACTTT
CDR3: CASSQAYGGQGSPLHF

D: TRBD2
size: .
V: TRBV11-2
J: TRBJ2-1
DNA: TGTGCCAGCAGCATCGGACTAGCGGGGGGACCCTACAATGAGCAGTTCTTC
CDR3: CASSIGLAGGPYNEQFF

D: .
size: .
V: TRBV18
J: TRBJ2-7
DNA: TGTGCCAGCTCACCCGGTGCGCCGGGTAGTGGGGGCGAGCAGTACTTC
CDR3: CASSPGAPGSGGEQYF

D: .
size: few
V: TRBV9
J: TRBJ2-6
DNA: TGTGCCAGCACCTTTCCTGGGGCCAACGTCCTGACTTTC
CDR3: CASTFPGANVLTF

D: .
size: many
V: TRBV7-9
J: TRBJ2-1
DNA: TGTGCCAGTTCCACAAGCTCCTACAATGAGCAGTTCTTC
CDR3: CASSTSSYNEQFF

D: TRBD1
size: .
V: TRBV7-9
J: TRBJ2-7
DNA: TGTGCCAGCAGTTTTCCGGGACAGGGGGCCGACGAGCAGTACTTC
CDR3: CASSFPGQGADEQYF

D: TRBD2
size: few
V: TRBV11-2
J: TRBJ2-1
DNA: TGTGCCAGCAGCACCTTTACCGGGACTAGGCAGGAGCAGTTCTTC
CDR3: CASSTFTGTRQEQFF

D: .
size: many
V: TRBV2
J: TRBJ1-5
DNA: TGTGCCAGCAGTGGAGCCCGGTGGCCCCAGCATTTT
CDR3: CASSGARWPQHF

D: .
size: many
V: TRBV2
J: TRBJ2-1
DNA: TGTGCCAGCACTGACCCTAGGACAACCTCGGCCGCTGAGCAGTTCTTC
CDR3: CASTDPRTTSAAEQFF

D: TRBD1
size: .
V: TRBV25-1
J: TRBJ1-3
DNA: TGTGCCAGCAGTCCCACGTCGTGGGACAGGACTACCCGGGGACACACCATATATTTT
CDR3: CASSPTSWDRTTRGHTIYF

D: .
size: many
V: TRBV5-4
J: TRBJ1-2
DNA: TGTGCCAGCAGCACCGATTCCAACTATGGCTACACCTTC
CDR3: CASSTDSNYGYTF

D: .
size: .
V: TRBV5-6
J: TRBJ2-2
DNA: TGTGCCAGCAGGGACCACGGGACTTACACCGGGGAGCTGTTTTTT
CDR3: CASRDHGTYTGELFF

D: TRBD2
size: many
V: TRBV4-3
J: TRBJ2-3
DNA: TGCGCCAGCAGCCGAAGACTAGCGGGAGGTACAGATACGCAGTATTTT
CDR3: CASSRRLAGGTDTQYF

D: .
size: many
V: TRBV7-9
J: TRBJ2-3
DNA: TGTGCCAGCAGCTACAAAAGGATGGGCACAGATACGCAGTATTTT
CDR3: CASSYKRMGTDTQYF

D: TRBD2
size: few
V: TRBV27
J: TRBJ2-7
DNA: TGTGCCAGCAGTTCCCGAGGTAGCGGGGCCACCTACGAGCAGTACTTC
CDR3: CASSSRGSGATYEQYF

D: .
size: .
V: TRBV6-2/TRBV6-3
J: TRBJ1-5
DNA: TGTGCCAGCGGGGATAATCAGCCCCAGCATTTT
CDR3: CASGDNQPQHF

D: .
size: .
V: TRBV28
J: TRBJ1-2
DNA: TGTGCCAGCTTTCGAGGGCTCGGCTACACCTTC
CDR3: CASFRGLGYTF

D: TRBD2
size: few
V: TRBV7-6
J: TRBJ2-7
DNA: TGTGCCAGCAGCTCGCGGACTAGCGGGAGCTACGAGCAGTACTTC
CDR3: CASSSRTSGSYEQYF

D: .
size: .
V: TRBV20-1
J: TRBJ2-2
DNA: TGCAGTGCGGTACAAGGGGGGAACACCGGGGAGCTGTTTTTT
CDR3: CSAVQGGNTGELFF

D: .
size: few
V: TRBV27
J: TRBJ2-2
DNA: TGTGCCAGCGGAACCGGGACGGCGAACACCGGGGAGCTGTTTTTT
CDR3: CASGTGTANTGELFF

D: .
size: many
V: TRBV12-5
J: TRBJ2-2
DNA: TGTGCTAGTGGTTTGGTAGTAGGGTCGGACTTCACCGGGGAGCTGTTTTTT
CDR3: CASGLVVGSDFTGELFF

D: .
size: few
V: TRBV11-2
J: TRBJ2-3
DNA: TGTGCCAGCAGCCAGGGGGACTTGGGGACAACAGATACGCAGTATTTT
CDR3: CASSQGDLGTTDTQYF

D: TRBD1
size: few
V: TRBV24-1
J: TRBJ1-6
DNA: TGTGCCACCAGTCCGGGACAGCATAATTCACCCCTCCACTTT
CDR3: CATSPGQHNSPLHF

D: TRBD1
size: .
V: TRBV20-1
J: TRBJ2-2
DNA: TGCAGTGCCCCGGACAGGACAAACACCGGGGAGCTGTTTTTT
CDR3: CSAPDRTNTGELFF

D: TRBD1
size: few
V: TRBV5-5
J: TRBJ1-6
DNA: TGTGCCAGCAGCTTGGCCCCAGGGGGCTTAAATTCACCCCTCCACTTT
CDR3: CASSLAPGGLNSPLHF

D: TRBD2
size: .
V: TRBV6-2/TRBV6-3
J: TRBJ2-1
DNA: TGTGCCAGCAGTTACTCTGCTAGCGGCAACAATGAGCAGTTCTTC
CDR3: CASSYSASGNNEQFF

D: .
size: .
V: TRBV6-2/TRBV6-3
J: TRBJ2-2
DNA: TGTGCCAGCACCATGACTCGAGATGGGGATACCGGGGAGCTGTTTTTT
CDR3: CASTMTRDGDTGELFF

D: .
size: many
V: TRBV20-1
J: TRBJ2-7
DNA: TGCAGTGCTAGCGCGGCTAGCGCGGGAGAGCAGTACTTC
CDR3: CSASAASAGEQYF

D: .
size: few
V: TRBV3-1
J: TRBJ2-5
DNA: TGTGCCAGCTGTTTGGCAGAGACCCAGTACTTC
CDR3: CASCLAETQYF